A single sample gave rise to the 3 T cell receptor beta chains below, sequenced in a study of patients and donors after allogeneic stem cell transplantation. TCRdb reanalysed the RT-PCR reads using MiXCR and keeps one entry per CDR3 protein. The sample lists approximately 210,000 distinct CDR3 sequences, roughly two fifths occurring once. Sample: blood, either unsorted or a sorted T cell fraction (not recorded which). The receptor source for this set is a human donor who was either an allogeneic HSCT recipient or a stem cell or donor lymphocyte infusion donor (not recorded which). It is not recorded whose cells these are; they may come from a transplant donor.

This clonotype came up a few times. The CDR3, as DNA: TGCGCCAGCAGCTTGCAGGCCTCGAAGGGGGAAAAACTGTTTTTT. Translating it yields CASSLQASKGEKLFF. The genes are TRBV5-1 and TRBJ1-4, with D perhaps TRBD1 (5 bases). The CDR3 is 15 amino acids. Per the germline V gene, CDR1 is SGHRS and CDR2 is YFSETQ. The V end lost 1 base, the J end lost 8 bases, and 15 bases lay between the germline ends.

The chain employs TRBV12-3 or TRBV12-4 and TRBJ1-2, with unresolved D. The CDR3 runs 16 residues. The V gene lost 5 bases and the J gene lost 8 bases, with 24 bases spanning the gap. As DNA, the CDR3 is TGTGCCAGCAGTCTCCGACCCGGCGCTCCGGGCGGCGGCTACACCTTC. Encoded protein: CASSLRPGAPGGGYTF.

This chain connects TRBV12-3 or TRBV12-4 to TRBJ1-1, with TRBD1 as a possible D gene (5 bases). The CDR3 spans 14 residues. With 4 bases removed from V and 6 bases from J, the gap between germline ends came to 15 bases. The CDR3 loop reads CASSSLGGSAEAFF. The DNA for the CDR3 is TGTGCCAGCAGTTCCCTTGGGGGTTCGGCTGAAGCTTTCTTT.